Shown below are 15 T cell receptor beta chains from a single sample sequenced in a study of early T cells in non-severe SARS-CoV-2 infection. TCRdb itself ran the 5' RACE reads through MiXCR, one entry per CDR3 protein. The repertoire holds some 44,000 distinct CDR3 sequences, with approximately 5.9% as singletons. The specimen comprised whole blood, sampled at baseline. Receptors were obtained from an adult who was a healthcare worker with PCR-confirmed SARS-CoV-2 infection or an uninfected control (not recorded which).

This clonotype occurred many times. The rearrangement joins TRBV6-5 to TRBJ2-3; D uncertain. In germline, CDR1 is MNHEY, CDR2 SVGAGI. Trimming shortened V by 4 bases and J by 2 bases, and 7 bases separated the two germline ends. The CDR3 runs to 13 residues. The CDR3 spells CASSSPYTDTQYF. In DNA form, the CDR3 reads TGTGCCAGCAGTTCCCCCTACACAGATACGCAGTATTTT.

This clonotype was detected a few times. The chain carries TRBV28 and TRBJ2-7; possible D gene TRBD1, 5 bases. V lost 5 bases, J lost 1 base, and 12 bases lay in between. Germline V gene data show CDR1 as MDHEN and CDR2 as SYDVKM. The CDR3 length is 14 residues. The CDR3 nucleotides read TGTGCCAGCAGTGGCCGACAGTTATCCTACGAGCAGTACTTC. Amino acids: CASSGRQLSYEQYF. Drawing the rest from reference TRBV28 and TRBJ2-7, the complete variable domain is DVKVTQSSRYLVKRTGEKVFLECVQDMDHENMFWYRQDPGLGLRLIYFSYDVKMKEKGDIPEGYSVSREKKERFSLILESASTNQTSMYLCASSGRQLSYEQYFGPGTRLTVT.

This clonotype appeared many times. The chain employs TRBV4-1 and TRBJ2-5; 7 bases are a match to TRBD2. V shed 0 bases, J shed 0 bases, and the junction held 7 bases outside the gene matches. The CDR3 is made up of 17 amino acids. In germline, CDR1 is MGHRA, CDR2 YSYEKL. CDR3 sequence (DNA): TGCGCCAGCAGCCAAGATGGACTAGAAGTTTACCAAGAGACCCAGTACTTC. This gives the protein CASSQDGLEVYQETQYF.

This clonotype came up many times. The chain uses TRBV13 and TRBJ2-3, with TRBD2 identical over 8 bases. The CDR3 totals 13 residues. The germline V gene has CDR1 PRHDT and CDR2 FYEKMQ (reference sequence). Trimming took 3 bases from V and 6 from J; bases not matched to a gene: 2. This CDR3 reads CASSFTSGDTQYF. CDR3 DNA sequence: TGTGCCAGCAGCTTCACTAGCGGTGATACGCAGTATTTT. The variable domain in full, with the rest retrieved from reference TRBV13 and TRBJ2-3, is AAGVIQSPRHLIKEKRETATLKCYPIPRHDTVYWYQQGPGQDPQFLISFYEKMQSDKGSIPDRFSAQQFSDYHSELNMSSLELGDSALYFCASSFTSGDTQYFGPGTRLTVL.

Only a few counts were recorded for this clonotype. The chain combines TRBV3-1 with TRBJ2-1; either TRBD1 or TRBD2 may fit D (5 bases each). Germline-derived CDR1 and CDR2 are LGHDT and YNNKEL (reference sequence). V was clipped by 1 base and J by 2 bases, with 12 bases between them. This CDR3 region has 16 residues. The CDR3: CASSQVPRDAYNEQFF. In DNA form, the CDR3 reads TGTGCCAGCAGCCAAGTCCCCCGGGACGCCTACAATGAGCAGTTCTTC.

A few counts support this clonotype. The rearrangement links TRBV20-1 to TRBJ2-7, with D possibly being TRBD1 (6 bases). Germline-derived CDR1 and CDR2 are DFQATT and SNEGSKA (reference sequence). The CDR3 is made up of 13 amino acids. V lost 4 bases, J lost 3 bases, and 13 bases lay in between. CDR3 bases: TGCAGTGCTAAGGGGACACCCGACTACGAGCAGTACTTC. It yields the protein CSAKGTPDYEQYF.

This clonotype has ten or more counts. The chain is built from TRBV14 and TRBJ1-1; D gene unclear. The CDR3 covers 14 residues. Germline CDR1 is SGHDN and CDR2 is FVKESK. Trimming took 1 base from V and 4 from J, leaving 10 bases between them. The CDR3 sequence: CASSQGGRATEAFF. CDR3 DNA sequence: TGTGCCAGCAGCCAAGGAGGGAGGGCCACTGAAGCTTTCTTT.

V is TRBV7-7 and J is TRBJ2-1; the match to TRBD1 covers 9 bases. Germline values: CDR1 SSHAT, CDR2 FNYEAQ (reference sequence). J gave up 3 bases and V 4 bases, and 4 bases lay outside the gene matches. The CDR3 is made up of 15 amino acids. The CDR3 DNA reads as TGTGCCAGCAGCTCACAGGGGGCCCTCTACAATGAGCAGTTCTTC. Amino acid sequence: CASSSQGALYNEQFF.

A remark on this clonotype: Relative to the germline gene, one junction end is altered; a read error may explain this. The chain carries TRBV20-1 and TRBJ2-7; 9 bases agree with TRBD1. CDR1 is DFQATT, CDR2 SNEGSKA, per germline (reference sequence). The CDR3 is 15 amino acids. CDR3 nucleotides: TGCAGTGTTAGAGGGTCCGGGACAGGGATTTACGAGCAGTACTTC. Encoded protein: CSVRGSGTGIYEQYF.

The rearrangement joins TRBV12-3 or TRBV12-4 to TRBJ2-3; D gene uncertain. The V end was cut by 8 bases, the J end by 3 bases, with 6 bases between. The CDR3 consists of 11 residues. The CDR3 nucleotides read TGTGCCAGCCTAAGGACAGATACGCAGTATTTT. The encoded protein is CASLRTDTQYF.

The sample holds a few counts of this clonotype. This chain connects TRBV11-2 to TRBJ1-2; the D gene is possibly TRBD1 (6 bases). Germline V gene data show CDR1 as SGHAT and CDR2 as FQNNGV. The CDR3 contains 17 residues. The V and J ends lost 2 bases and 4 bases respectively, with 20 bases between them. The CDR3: CASSLSDGTLSPYGYTF. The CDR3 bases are TGTGCCAGCAGCTTAAGCGACGGGACACTAAGCCCCTATGGCTACACCTTC.

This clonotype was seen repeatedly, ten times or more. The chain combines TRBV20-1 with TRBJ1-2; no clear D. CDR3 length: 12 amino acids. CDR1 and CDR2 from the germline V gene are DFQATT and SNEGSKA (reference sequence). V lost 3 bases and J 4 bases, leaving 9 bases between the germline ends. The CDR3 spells CSASLSSYGYTF. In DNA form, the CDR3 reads TGCAGTGCTAGTTTAAGCTCCTATGGCTACACCTTC.

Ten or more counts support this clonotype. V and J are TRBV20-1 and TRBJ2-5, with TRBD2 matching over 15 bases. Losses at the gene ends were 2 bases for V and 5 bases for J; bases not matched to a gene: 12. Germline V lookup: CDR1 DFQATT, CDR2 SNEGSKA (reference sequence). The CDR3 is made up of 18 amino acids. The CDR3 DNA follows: TGCAGTGCTAGAAATTTCGGACTAGCGGGGGGGCCGGAGGAGACCCAGTACTTC. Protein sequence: CSARNFGLAGGPEETQYF.

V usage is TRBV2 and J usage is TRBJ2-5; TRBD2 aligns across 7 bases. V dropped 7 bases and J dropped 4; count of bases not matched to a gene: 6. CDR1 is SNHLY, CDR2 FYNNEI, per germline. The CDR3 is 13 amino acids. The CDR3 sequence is CASTPGLPETQYF. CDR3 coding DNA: TGTGCCAGCACCCCGGGACTACCAGAGACCCAGTACTTC. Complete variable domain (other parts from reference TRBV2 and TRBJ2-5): EPEVTQTPSHQVTQMGQEVILRCVPISNHLYFYWYRQILGQKVEFLVSFYNNEISEKSEIFDDQFSVERPDGSNFTLKIRSTKLEDSAMYFCASTPGLPETQYFGPGTRLLVL.

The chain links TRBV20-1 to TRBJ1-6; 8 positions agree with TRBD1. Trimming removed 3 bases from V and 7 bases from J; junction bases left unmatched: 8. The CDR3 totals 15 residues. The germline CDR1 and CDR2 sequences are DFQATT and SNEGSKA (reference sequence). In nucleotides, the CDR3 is TGCAGTGCTAGTAGTGGCACAGGGGGGAATTCACCCCTCCACTTT. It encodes CSASSGTGGNSPLHF.